This entry lists 7 T cell receptor beta chains sequenced from one sample in a study of cytomegalovirus exposure and HLA in healthy donors. The PCR used 60 Vbeta and 13 Jbeta primers. Measured with immunoSEQ multiplex PCR; TCRdb has only the in-frame clones, and not every one. The data show about 190,000 clones, about 84% seen once. Sample: PBMCs. Receptors were obtained from a woman between 25 and 40 years old in good health and CMV-seropositive.

This chain joins TRBV6-1 and TRBJ1-1; D gene uncertain. V dropped 3 bases and J dropped 6 bases, with 11 bases sitting between them. This CDR3 is 13 amino acids long. CDR1 is MNHNS and CDR2 is SASEGT in the germline V gene. CDR3 coding DNA: TGTGCCAGCAGTGACTATGCGGGCGCTGAAGCTTTCTTT. Its protein product is CASSDYAGAEAFF.

This chain uses TRBV5-4 with TRBJ1-2; 7 bases line up with TRBD1. This CDR3 spans 13 amino acids. In germline, CDR1 is SGHNT, CDR2 YYREEE (reference sequence). V lost 4 bases, J lost 2 bases, and 2 bases stayed unmatched. CDR3 sequence reads: CASSPGQNYGYTF. For the CDR3, the DNA is TGTGCCAGCAGCCCGGGACAGAACTATGGCTACACCTTC.

The genes are TRBV15 and TRBJ2-3, with D uncertain. Germline values: CDR1 LNHNV, CDR2 YYDKDF (reference sequence). This CDR3 comprises 13 residues. Trimming pared 5 bases from V and 4 bases from J, leaving 10 bases between. CDR3 bases: TGTGCCACCAGCCTGCAAAGCGCAGATACGCAGTATTTT. Amino acids: CATSLQSADTQYF.

The V call is TRBV6-5, the J call TRBJ1-1; 7 bases line up with TRBD1. V dropped 5 bases and J dropped 1; count of bases not matched to a gene: 7. Germline V gene data show CDR1 as MNHEY and CDR2 as SVGAGI. The CDR3 loop spans 15 amino acids. The CDR3 coding sequence is TGTGCCAGCAGTCGCCGACAGGGTGGGAACACTGAAGCTTTCTTT. This encodes CASSRRQGGNTEAFF.

This clone was observed a few times. One junction end does not reproduce the germline sequence, and a read error may be involved. The V call is TRBV18, the J call TRBJ2-2, with 7 bases that match TRBD1. The CDR3 runs to 13 residues. From germline, CDR1 is KGHSH and CDR2 LQKENI. CDR3 loop: CASSPARQGDLLF. The DNA of the CDR3 is TGTGCCAGCTCCCCTGCCCGACAGGGCGACTTGCTTTTT.

The chain has TRBV30 and TRBJ2-5, with 12 bases lining up with TRBD2. The J call may not be correct, given that the DNA end is closer to TRBJ2-7. CDR1 and CDR2 (germline): GTSNPN, SVGIG (reference sequence). The CDR3 contains 15 residues. As DNA, the CDR3 is TGTGCCTGGAGGGAACTAGCGGGAGGTTCCTACGAGCAGTACTTC. Protein: CAWRELAGGSYEQYF.

CDR3 amino acids: CASSSQGRSTEAFF. The CDR3 bases are TGTGCCAGCAGCTCTCAGGGTAGGAGCACTGAAGCTTTCTTT. This chain connects TRBV7-2 to TRBJ1-1, with a weak D call TRBD1 (5 bases). The CDR3 length is 14 residues. The germline gives CDR1 SGHTA, CDR2 FQGNSA. V lost 4 bases to trimming and J lost 4 bases, with 13 bases between them.